The clone carrying this T cell receptor (beta chain) was picked up a small number of times. Enrolled through a virtual design, the participants were between roughly 18 and 95 years of age and came from some 25 US areas. Participant reports of clinical history set cohort assignment. The data belong to a study of blood T cell repertoires in COVID-19. Study-wide context: In each case, the material was cDNA or gDNA derived from T cells, B-cell-depleted T cells, or PBMCs.

The table came from immunoSEQ multiplex PCR; TCRdb's copy has only in-frame clones and leaves some out. The data contain roughly 250,000 clones, about 89% of them singletons. The CDR3 spans 14 residues. Per the germline V gene, CDR1 is MGHRA and CDR2 is YSYEKL. Trimming removed 0 bases from V and 8 bases from J, with 11 bases in between. This clonotype originated in a woman aged 18-29 years who had recovered from COVID-19. The chain uses TRBV4-1 and TRBJ2-1; D not certain. The sequencing sample was made of PBMCs or T cells enriched from blood (not recorded which). The CDR3 bases are TGCGCCAGCAGCCAAGATGAGCAGCGAGATGAGCAGTTCTTC. Amino acid sequence: CASSQDEQRDEQFF.